Below, 4 T cell receptor beta chains from the same sample are listed, as sequenced in a study of OX40 agonist ivuxolimab in advanced cancers. Method: immunoSEQ multiplex PCR; TCRdb's copy keeps in-frame clones and lacks some. Among roughly 63,000 clones listed, 86% were seen once. This material consisted of CD4+ or CD8+ T cells sorted from blood, taken in a trial of the OX40 agonist ivuxolimab. The receptors here all came from an adult with an advanced solid tumor such as melanoma, head and neck, liver or kidney cancer.

This clone has ten or more counts. The rearrangement joins TRBV14 to TRBJ1-1; D is possibly TRBD1 (5 bases). Germline V gene data show CDR1 as SGHDN and CDR2 as FVKESK. The CDR3 contains 13 residues. Trimming pared 3 bases from V and 5 bases from J, leaving 10 bases between. CDR3 residues: CASSQTWGTEAFF. CDR3 DNA sequence: TGTGCCAGCAGCCAGACATGGGGGACTGAAGCTTTCTTT.

V is TRBV7-8 and J is TRBJ2-7; TRBD2 agrees at 9 bases. The CDR3 runs to 14 residues. The V gene end was trimmed by 4 bases and the J gene end by 2 bases; junction bases not matched to a gene: 3. CDR1 is SGHVS and CDR2 is FQNEAQ in the germline V gene. The DNA for the CDR3 is TGTGCCAGCAGCTCGCGACTAGCGGCCTACGAGCAGTACTTC. Translation: CASSSRLAAYEQYF.

The sample holds a few counts of this clone. The chain recombines TRBV28 with TRBJ1-5; TRBD1 matches 7 bases. V lost 8 bases, J lost 3 bases, and 13 bases stayed unmatched. CDR1 and CDR2 (germline): MDHEN, SYDVKM. The CDR3 loop spans 16 amino acids. CDR3 DNA sequence: TGTGCCAGCGTCAGCCAGACAGGGCCATACAATCAGCCCCAGCATTTT. It is translated as CASVSQTGPYNQPQHF.

The genes are TRBV6-5 and TRBJ2-1; tentatively, D is TRBD1 (6 bases). The germline CDR1 and CDR2 sequences are MNHEY and SVGAGI. There are 15 residues in the CDR3. The germline V and J ends were trimmed by 2 bases and 6 bases, with 14 bases remaining between them. CDR3 sequence (DNA): TGTGCCAGCAGTTACGACCATGGGACAACCAATGAGCAGTTCTTC. Protein: CASSYDHGTTNEQFF.